The table lists the clone carrying this T cell receptor (beta chain) with a count of one. Clones were sequenced by immunoSEQ multiplex PCR, and TCRdb holds only the in-frame ones, with some missing. The sample lists roughly 2.4 million clones; approximately 96% were seen once. Germline V gene lookup returns CDR1 SNHLY and CDR2 FYNNEI. This CDR3 spans 16 amino acids. With 4 bases clipped from V and 4 bases from J, the junction kept 9 bases outside the gene matches. The data originate from a study of shared clonotypes between healthy human individuals. Study-wide background: Contributing individuals were a couple of females and three males aged 18 to 49.

Source material: naive CD4+ T cells sorted from blood. Subset indicated: CD45RA+ positively selected. The clonotype comes from a man between 18 and 29 years old in good health. The chain uses TRBV2 and TRBJ2-7; 11 bases align to TRBD2. The CDR3: CASSGRTGLAGYEQYF. The CDR3 coding sequence is TGTGCCAGCAGTGGTCGCACCGGACTAGCGGGTTACGAGCAGTACTTC.